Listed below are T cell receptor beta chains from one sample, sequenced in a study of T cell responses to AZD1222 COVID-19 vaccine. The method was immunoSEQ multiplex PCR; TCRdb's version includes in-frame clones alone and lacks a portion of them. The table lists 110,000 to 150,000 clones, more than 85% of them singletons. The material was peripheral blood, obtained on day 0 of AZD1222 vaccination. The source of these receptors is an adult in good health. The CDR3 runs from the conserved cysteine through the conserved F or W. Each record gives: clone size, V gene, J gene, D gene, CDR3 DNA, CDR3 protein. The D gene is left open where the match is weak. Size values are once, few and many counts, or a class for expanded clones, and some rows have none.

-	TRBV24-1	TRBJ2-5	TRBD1	TGTGCCACCAAGGACCCGACAGGGGAGACCCAGTACTTC	CATKDPTGETQYF
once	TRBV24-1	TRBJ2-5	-	TGTGCCACCAGCTATAGGGGGGGGAGGACCCAGTACTTC	CATSYRGGRTQYF
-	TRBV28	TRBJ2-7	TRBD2	TGTGCCAGCTCAACTAGCGGGGGGCCCTACGAGCAGTACTTC	CASSTSGGPYEQYF
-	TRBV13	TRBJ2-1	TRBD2	TGTGCCAGCAGCCCCGGGACTACCGGCGGAGAGCAGTTCTTC	CASSPGTTGGEQFF
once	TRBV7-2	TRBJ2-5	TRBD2	TGTGCCAGCAGCCCGACTAGCGGGAGGTTAGAAGAGACCCAGTACTTC	CASSPTSGRLEETQYF
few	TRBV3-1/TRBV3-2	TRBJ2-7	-	TGTGCCAGCAGCCACGGGACTTTGAAAAACGAGCAGTACTTC	CASSHGTLKNEQYF
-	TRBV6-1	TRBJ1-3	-	TGTGCCAGCAGTTCCAGTAACACCATATATTTT	CASSSSNTIYF
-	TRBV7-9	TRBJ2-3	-	TGTGCCAGCAGCTTAATTAGAGCAGGGGCAGAAGATACGCAGTATTTT	CASSLIRAGAEDTQYF
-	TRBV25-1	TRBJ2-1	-	TGTGCCAGCAGTGTCCAGGGATTTGCGTTTGAGCAGTTCTTC	CASSVQGFAFEQFF
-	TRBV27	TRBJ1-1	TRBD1	TGTGCCAGCAGTCTCAGGGGGCGTGGACCTGAAGCTTTCTTT	CASSLRGRGPEAFF
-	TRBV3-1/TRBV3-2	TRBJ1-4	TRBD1	TGTGCCAGCAGCCTTGGCACCGGACAGGGGTTGGGTGAAAAACTGTTTTTT	CASSLGTGQGLGEKLFF
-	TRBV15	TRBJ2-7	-	TGTGCCACCAGCAGAGATCAGGGTCTCTACGAGCAGTACTTC	CATSRDQGLYEQYF
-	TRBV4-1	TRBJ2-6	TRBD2	TGCGCCAGCAGCCCTCTAGCGGGATCTGGGGCCAACGTCCTGACTTTC	CASSPLAGSGANVLTF
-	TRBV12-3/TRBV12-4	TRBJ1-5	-	TGTGCCAGCAGTTTAGCGGGGGTCACCCAGCATTTT	CASSLAGVTQHF
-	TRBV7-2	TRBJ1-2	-	TGTGCCAGCAGCCGTGCGGACAGCGGGTATGGCTACACCTTC	CASSRADSGYGYTF
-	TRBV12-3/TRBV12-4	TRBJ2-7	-	TGTGCCAGCAGCCATGGGTACGAGCAGTACTTC	CASSHGYEQYF
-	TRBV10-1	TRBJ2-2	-	TGCGCCAGCAGTGGGGACACCGGGGAGCTGTTTTTT	CASSGDTGELFF
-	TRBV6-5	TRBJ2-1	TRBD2	TGTGCCAGCTTACTAGCGGGAGGGTACAATGAGCAGTTCTTC	CASLLAGGYNEQFF
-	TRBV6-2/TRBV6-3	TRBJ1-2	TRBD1	TGTGCCAGCAGTTTAGGACAGGGGGCGGAATATGGCTACACCTTC	CASSLGQGAEYGYTF
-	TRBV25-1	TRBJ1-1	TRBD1	TGTGCCAGCAGTGAACCGGGACAGGGGTGGACTGAAGCTTTCTTT	CASSEPGQGWTEAFF
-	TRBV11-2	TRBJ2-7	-	TGTGCCAGCAGCTTCGGCCCCGAGCAGTACTTC	CASSFGPEQYF
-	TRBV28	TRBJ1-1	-	TGTGCCAGCAGTTTAGGGGGTGGCGGAGGAAACACTGAAGCTTTCTTT	CASSLGGGGGNTEAFF